This entry features one T cell receptor (beta chain) sequence. The data originate from a study of OX40 agonist ivuxolimab in advanced cancers. The wider study: Across the patients, intravenous ivuxolimab was delivered every 2 weeks at 0.01 to 10 mg/kg. One hepatocellular carcinoma and two cutaneous melanoma patients partially responded.

Repertoires were generated with immunoSEQ multiplex PCR, while TCRdb's copy carries only in-frame clones and drops some. Altogether about 79,000 clones are present, approximately 81% being singletons, with the ten largest covering about 4.6%. The TCR comes from an adult with an advanced solid tumor such as melanoma, head and neck, liver or kidney cancer. Sequences were derived from CD4+ or CD8+ T cells sorted from blood, sampled in a trial of the OX40 agonist ivuxolimab.

This CDR3 reads CAIGLFSNQPQHF. CDR3 in DNA: TGTGCCATCGGACTGTTTAGCAATCAGCCCCAGCATTTT. The chain is built from TRBV25-1 and TRBJ1-5; D unclear. V was shortened by 10 bases and J by 0 bases, with 10 bases between the two germline ends. The CDR3 totals 13 residues. Germline lookup yields CDR1 MGHDK and CDR2 SYGVNS.